Reported below is one TCR beta chain. The table came from immunoSEQ multiplex PCR; TCRdb's copy has only in-frame clones and leaves some out. Of hundreds of thousands of clones in the sample, 80% to 90% were seen once. V lost 4 bases and J lost 5; bases outside the gene matches: 9. Per the germline V gene, CDR1 is SGHNT and CDR2 is YENEEA. CDR3 length equals 15 residues. This sample was taken from a study of Ad26.COV2.S vaccination and SARS-CoV-2 variants. Treatment of the sample: roughly 18 received Ad26.COV2.S at low or high dose, single or two shots; about 5 received placebo; per-sample allocation not given. Sampling took place 63 days after the first vaccine or placebo injection.

The sample in question was peripheral blood, obtained in a trial of Ad26.COV2.S vaccine versus placebo. The clonotype originates from a person aged 18 to 65 who received the Ad26.COV2.S COVID-19 vaccine or a placebo. V gene TRBV11-3 combines with J gene TRBJ1-2; 8 bases agree with TRBD1. Here the CDR3 DNA reads TGTGCCAGCAGCTCTGGAGCCGGGACAGGATATGGCTACACCTTC. This encodes CASSSGAGTGYGYTF.